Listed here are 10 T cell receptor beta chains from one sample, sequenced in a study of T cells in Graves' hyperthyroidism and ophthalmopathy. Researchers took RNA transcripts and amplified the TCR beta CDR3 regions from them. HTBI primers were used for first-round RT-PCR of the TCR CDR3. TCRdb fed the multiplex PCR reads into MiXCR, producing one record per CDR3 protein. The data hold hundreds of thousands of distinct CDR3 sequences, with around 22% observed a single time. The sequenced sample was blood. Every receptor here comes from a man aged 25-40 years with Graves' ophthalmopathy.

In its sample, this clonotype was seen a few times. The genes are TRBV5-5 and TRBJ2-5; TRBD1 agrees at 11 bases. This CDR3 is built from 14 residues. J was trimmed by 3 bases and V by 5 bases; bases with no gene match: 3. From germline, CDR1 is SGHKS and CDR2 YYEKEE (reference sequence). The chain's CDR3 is CASRPGQGEETQYF. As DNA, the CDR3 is TGTGCCAGCAGGCCGGGACAGGGGGAAGAGACCCAGTACTTC.

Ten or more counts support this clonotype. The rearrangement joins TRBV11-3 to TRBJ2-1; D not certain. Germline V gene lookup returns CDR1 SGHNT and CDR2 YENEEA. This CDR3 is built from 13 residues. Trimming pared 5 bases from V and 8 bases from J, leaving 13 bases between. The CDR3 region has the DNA TGTGCCAGCAGCAAAGGCGATTCATATGAGCAGTTCTTC. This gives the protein CASSKGDSYEQFF.

The CDR3 here is CASSADPTNTEAFF. CDR3 in DNA: TGTGCCAGCAGCGCGGACCCAACGAACACTGAAGCTTTCTTT. The J gene is TRBJ1-1, the V gene TRBV9; no reliable D call. The germline CDR1 and CDR2 sequences are SGDLS and YYNGEE. The V end lost 3 bases, the J end lost 1 base, and 10 bases lay between the germline ends. The length of the CDR3 is 14 residues.

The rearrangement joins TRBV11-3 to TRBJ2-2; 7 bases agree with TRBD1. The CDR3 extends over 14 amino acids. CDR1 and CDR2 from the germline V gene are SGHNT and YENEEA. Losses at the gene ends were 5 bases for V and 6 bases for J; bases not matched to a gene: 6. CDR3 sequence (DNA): TGTGCCAGCAGCCCCGGGACAGTTCCCGGGGAGCTGTTTTTT. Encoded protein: CASSPGTVPGELFF.

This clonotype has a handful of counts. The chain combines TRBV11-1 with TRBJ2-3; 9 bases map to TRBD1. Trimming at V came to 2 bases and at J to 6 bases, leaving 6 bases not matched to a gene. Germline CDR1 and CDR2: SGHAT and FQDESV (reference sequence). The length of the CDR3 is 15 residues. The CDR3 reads CASSLRRQGVDTQYF. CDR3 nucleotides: TGTGCCAGCAGCTTAAGGCGACAGGGGGTGGATACGCAGTATTTT.

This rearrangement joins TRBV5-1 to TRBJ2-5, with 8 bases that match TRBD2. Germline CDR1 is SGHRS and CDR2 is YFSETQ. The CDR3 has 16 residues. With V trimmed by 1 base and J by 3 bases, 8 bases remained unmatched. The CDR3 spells CASSLSSGPGEETQYF. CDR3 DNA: TGCGCCAGCAGCTTGTCTAGCGGGCCAGGAGAAGAGACCCAGTACTTC.

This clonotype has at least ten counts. DNA of the CDR3: TGTGCCTTCCTAAAGGGTCGCTATGGCTACACCTTC. Encoded protein: CAFLKGRYGYTF. The chain joins TRBV30 to TRBJ1-2, with unresolved D. Looked up from germline, CDR1 is GTSNPN and CDR2 is SVGIG (reference sequence). This CDR3 has 12 residues. The V gene lost 7 bases and the J gene lost 4 bases, with 13 bases spanning the gap.

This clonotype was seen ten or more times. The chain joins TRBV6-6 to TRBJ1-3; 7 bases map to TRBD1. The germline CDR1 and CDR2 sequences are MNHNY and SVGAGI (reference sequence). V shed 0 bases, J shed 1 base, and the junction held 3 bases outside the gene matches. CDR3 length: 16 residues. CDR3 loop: CASSYSKGASGNTIYF. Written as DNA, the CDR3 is TGTGCCAGCAGTTACTCGAAGGGGGCGTCTGGAAACACCATATATTTT.

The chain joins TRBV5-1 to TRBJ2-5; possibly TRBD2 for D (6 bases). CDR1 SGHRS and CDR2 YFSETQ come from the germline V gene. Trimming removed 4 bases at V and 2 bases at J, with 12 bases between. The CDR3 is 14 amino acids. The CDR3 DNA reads TGCGCCAGCAGCCAGGGAGGCGGACAAGAGACCCAGTACTTC. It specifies CASSQGGGQETQYF.

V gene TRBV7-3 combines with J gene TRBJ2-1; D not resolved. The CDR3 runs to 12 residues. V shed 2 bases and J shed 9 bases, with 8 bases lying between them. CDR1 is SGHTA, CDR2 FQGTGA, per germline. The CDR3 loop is CASSLYGVEQFF. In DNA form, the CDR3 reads TGTGCCAGCAGCTTATATGGCGTTGAGCAGTTCTTC.